These T cell receptor beta chains were read from a single sample in a study of response to subunit inactivated influenza vaccine. TCRdb re-called the RT-PCR reads with MiXCR, one entry per CDR3 protein. Of more than 550,000 distinct CDR3 sequences in the sample, approximately 12% were seen once. Material: PBMCs from blood, obtained on the day of vaccination. The receptors shown here come from a man aged 50-59 years who received an inactivated influenza vaccine. CDR3s include the opening cysteine and the closing phenylalanine or tryptophan. A D gene is named only where the DNA matches it firmly. Size values are once, few and many counts, or a class for expanded clones, and some rows have none.

d_call j_call clone_size v_call cdr3_nt cdr3_aa
TRBD1 TRBJ1-6 few TRBV10-3 TGTGCCATCAGTGAGTCGACGGGGACAGTTAATTCACCCCTCCACTTT CAISESTGTVNSPLHF
. TRBJ2-3 . TRBV20-1 TGCAGTGCTATCTACAGGGCGCGGGAAGATACGCAGTATTTT CSAIYRAREDTQYF
. TRBJ1-2 . TRBV7-9 TGTGCCAGCAGCTCAGGGGCCGGGACATCTAACTATGGCTACACCTTC CASSSGAGTSNYGYTF
. TRBJ2-3 few TRBV20-1 TGCAGTGCTAGTCGGCTAGAGGGTGGTACGCAGTATTTT CSASRLEGGTQYF
. TRBJ2-5 few TRBV28 TGTGCCAGCAGTTTCACAGGGGAGGTGAGGACCCAGTACTTC CASSFTGEVRTQYF
TRBD2 TRBJ2-1 . TRBV12-3/TRBV12-4 TGTGCCAGCAAGAGGCTAGCGGGGTTAAATGAGCAGTTCTTC CASKRLAGLNEQFF
. TRBJ2-7 few TRBV5-1 TGCGCCAGCAGCTTTTCTCAGGGGTCCTACGAGCAGTACTTC CASSFSQGSYEQYF
TRBD2 TRBJ2-7 few TRBV4-1 TGCGCCAGCAGCCAAAAAGGGACTAGCGGGAGTTACGAGCAGTACTTC CASSQKGTSGSYEQYF
. TRBJ2-2 medium-sized TRBV7-6 TGTGCCAGCAGCTTAGCGGGTTTTGGCGGGGCGAACACCGGGGAGCTGTTTTTT CASSLAGFGGANTGELFF
TRBD1 TRBJ1-2 . TRBV5-1 TGCGCCAGCAGATACTGGACAGGGGAGAACTATGGCTACACCTTC CASRYWTGENYGYTF
. TRBJ2-3 . TRBV20-1 TGCAGTGCTAGCTTCGGTATCACAGATACGCAGTATTTT CSASFGITDTQYF
. TRBJ2-1 few TRBV12-3/TRBV12-4 TGTGCCAGCAGTCTCGGTAGTAGAGAGCAGTTCTTC CASSLGSREQFF
. TRBJ1-4 . TRBV9 TGTGCCAGCAGCGATGTACGTGGGGGCACAACTAATGAAAAACTGTTTTTT CASSDVRGGTTNEKLFF
. TRBJ2-1 . TRBV7-2 TGTGCCAGCAGCTTAAGCCCCGACGGGACCTACAATGAGCAGTTCTTC CASSLSPDGTYNEQFF
. TRBJ2-2 . TRBV9 TGTGCCAGCAGGCTTGACGGAGACACCGGGGAGCTGTTTTTT CASRLDGDTGELFF
TRBD2 TRBJ2-1 once TRBV12-3/TRBV12-4 TGTGCCAGCAGTTTGGTGTTAACTAGCGGGAGTAATGAGCAGTTCTTC CASSLVLTSGSNEQFF
TRBD1 TRBJ2-3 few TRBV6-5 TGTGCCAGCAGTTACTCGACGGGGACAGCCACAGATACGCAGTATTTT CASSYSTGTATDTQYF
TRBD2 TRBJ2-3 many TRBV27 TGTGCCAGCAGTTTGGTAGCGGGAGGGATCACAGATACGCAGTATTTT CASSLVAGGITDTQYF
TRBD1 TRBJ2-7 . TRBV5-1 TGCGCCAGCAGCTTGGGGACAGGGAACCACGAGCAGTACTTC CASSLGTGNHEQYF
TRBD2 TRBJ2-1 . TRBV7-9 TGTGCCAGCAGCCCAGACGGGACTAGGCACAATGAGCAGTTCTTC CASSPDGTRHNEQFF
TRBD2 TRBJ2-1 . TRBV7-2 TGTGCCAGCAGCCCAGGCGGGGGGGCTAAAAAGGTCACTGAGCAGTTCTTC CASSPGGGAKKVTEQFF
. TRBJ1-6 . TRBV5-1 TGCGCCAGCAGCTTGGAAGGTCGATCGCGCCCCAATTCACCCCTCCACTTT CASSLEGRSRPNSPLHF
TRBD1 TRBJ2-5 few TRBV4-1 TGCGCCAGCAGCTCCTTCAGGGGGTCGCAAGAGACCCAGTACTTC CASSSFRGSQETQYF
. TRBJ2-1 many TRBV12-3/TRBV12-4 TGTGCCAGCAGTCTTGGGCCCTCAGGGAGCTCCTACAATGAGCAGTTCTTC CASSLGPSGSSYNEQFF
TRBD1 TRBJ1-2 few TRBV6-1 TGTGCCAGCAGGAGACAGGGGGGGACTAACTATGGCTACACCTTC CASRRQGGTNYGYTF
. TRBJ2-1 . TRBV6-4 TGTGCCAGCAGTGACTTCTCTCGAGGCGGTGAGCAGTTCTTC CASSDFSRGGEQFF
TRBD2 TRBJ2-1 . TRBV4-1 TGCGCCAGCAGCCCGAGGCTAGCGGGTATGCATGAGCAGTTCTTC CASSPRLAGMHEQFF
TRBD1 TRBJ2-1 . TRBV7-2 TGTGCCAGCCTACGTTCAGGGGGCTCCTACAATGAGCAGTTCTTC CASLRSGGSYNEQFF
TRBD1 TRBJ2-7 few TRBV11-2 TGTGCCAGCAGCTTAGTTTTGTACAGGGGGCCCTACGAGCAGTACTTC CASSLVLYRGPYEQYF